The clone carrying this T cell receptor beta chain showed up just a few times. The antigen remains undetermined. The data were obtained in a study of T cells in Graves' hyperthyroidism and ophthalmopathy. Points from the study as a whole: Researchers found most expanded thyroid clonotypes above 0.001 in blood as well. A model using 13 V-J features told ophthalmopathy apart from stable hyperthyroidism.

What was amplified from RNA transcripts were TCR beta CDR3 regions. A first-round RT-PCR of the TCR CDR3 used the HTBI primer set. TCRdb passed the multiplex PCR reads through MiXCR, listing each CDR3 protein once. This table has 600,000 to 900,000 distinct CDR3 sequences, 16% appearing once. Hyperthyroidism was newly diagnosed in patients aged 18 to 65 (duration under 2 months). Diagnoses were established using clinical symptoms, serum thyroxine and TRAb, thyroid ultrasound and orbital computed tomography. Sequencing was carried out using blood. This clonotype originated in a man younger than 30 with Graves' hyperthyroidism.

The chain's CDR3 is CSVARGQGGETQYF. The CDR3 nucleotides are TGCAGCGTCGCCCGGGGCCAAGGTGGGGAGACCCAGTACTTC. V and J are TRBV29-1 and TRBJ2-5, with D perhaps being TRBD1 or TRBD2 (5 bases each). This CDR3 region has 14 residues. Trimming took 6 bases from V and 5 from J, leaving 19 bases between them. CDR1 and CDR2 (germline): SQVTM, ANQGSEA. Looking up the rest from reference TRBV29-1 and TRBJ2-5 gives the full variable domain: SAVISQKPSRDICQRGTSLTIQCQVDSQVTMMFWYRQQPGQSLTLIATANQGSEATYESGFVIDKFPISRPNLTFSTLTVSNMSPEDSSIYLCSVARGQGGETQYFGPGTRLLVL.